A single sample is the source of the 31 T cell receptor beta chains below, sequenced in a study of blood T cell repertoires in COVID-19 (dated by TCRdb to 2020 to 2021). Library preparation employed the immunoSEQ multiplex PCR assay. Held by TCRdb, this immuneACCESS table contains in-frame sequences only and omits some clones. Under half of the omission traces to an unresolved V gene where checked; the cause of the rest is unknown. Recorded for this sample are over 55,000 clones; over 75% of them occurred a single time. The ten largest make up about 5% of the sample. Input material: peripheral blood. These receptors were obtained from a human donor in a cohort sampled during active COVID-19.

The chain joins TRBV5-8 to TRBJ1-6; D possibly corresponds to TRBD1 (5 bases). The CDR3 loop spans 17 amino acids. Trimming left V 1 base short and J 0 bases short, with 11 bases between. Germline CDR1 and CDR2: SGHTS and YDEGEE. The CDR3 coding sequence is TGTGCCAGCAGCTTGTGGGGCTTCGACTCCTATAATTCACCCCTCCACTTT. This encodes CASSLWGFDSYNSPLHF.

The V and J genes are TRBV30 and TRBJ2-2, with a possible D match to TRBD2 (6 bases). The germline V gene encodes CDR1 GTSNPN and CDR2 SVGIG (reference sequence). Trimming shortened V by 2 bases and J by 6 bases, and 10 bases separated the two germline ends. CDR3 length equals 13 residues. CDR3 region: CAWSNTSPGELFF. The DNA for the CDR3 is TGTGCCTGGAGTAACACTAGCCCCGGGGAGCTGTTTTTT.

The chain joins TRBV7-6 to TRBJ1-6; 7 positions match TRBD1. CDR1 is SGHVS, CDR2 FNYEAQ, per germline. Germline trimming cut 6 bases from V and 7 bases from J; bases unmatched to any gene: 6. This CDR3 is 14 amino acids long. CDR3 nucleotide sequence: TGTGCCAGCAGTTCGGACAGGACCAATTCACCCCTCCACTTT. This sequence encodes CASSSDRTNSPLHF.

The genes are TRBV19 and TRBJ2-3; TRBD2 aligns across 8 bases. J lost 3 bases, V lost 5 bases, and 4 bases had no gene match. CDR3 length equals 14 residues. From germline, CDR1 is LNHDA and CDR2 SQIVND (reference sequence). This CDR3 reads CASSHSGTTDTQYF. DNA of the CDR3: TGTGCCAGTAGTCATAGCGGGACGACAGATACGCAGTATTTT.

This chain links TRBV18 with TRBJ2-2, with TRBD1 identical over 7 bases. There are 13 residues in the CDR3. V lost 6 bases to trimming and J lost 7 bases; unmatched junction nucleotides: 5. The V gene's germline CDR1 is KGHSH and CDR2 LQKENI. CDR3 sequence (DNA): TGTGCCAGCTCCCGACAGGGCGGCGGGGAGCTGTTTTTT. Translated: CASSRQGGGELFF.

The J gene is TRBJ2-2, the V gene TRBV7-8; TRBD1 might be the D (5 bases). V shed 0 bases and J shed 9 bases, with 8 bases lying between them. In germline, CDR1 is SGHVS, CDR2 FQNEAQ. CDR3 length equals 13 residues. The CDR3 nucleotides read TGTGCCAGCAGCTTAGCGCCAGGGTGGGAGCTGTTTTTT. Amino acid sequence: CASSLAPGWELFF.

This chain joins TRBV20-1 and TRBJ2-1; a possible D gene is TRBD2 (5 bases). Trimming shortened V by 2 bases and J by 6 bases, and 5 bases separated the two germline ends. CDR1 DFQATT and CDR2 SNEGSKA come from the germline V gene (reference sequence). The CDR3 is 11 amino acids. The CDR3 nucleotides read TGCAGTGCTAGACGGGGCAATGAGCAGTTCTTC. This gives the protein CSARRGNEQFF.

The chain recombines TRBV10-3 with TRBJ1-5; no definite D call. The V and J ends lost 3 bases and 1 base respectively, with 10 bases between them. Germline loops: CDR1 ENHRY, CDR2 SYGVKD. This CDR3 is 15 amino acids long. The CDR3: CAISERTGSNQPQHF. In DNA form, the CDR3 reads TGTGCCATCAGTGAACGGACGGGGAGCAATCAGCCCCAGCATTTT.

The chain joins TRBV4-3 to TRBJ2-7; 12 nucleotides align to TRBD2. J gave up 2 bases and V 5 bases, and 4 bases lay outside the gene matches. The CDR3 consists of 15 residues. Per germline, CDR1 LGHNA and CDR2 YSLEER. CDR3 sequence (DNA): TGCGCCAGCAGCACGACTAGCGGGGGAGCCTACGAGCAGTACTTC. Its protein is CASSTTSGGAYEQYF.

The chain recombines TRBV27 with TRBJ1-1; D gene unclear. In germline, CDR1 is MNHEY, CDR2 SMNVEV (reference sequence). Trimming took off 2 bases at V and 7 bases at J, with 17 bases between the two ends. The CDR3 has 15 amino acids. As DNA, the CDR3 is TGTGCCAGCAGTTTAAGGCCGGAGGTCGGCGATGAAGCTTTCTTT. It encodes CASSLRPEVGDEAFF.

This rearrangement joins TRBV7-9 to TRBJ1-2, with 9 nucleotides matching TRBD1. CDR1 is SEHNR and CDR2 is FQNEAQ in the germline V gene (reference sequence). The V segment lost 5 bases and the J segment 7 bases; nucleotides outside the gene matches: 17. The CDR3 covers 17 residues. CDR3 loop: CASSPVRDRVGTGGYTF. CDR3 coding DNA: TGTGCCAGCAGCCCCGTCCGGGACAGGGTTGGCACGGGTGGCTACACCTTC. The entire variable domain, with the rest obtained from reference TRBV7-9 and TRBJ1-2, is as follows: DTGVSQNPRHKITKRGQNVTFRCDPISEHNRLYWYRQTLGQGPEFLTYFQNEAQLEKSRLLSDRFSAERPKGSFSTLEIQRTEQGDSAMYLCASSPVRDRVGTGGYTFGSGTRLTVV.

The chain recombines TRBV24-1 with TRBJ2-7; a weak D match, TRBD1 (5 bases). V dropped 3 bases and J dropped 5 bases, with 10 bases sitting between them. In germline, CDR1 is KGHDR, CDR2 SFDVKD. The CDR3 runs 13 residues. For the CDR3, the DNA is TGTGCCACCAGTGATGGGGCCCTTAACGAGCAGTACTTC. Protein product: CATSDGALNEQYF.

CDR3 residues: CASSPGGRVAEAFF. As DNA, the CDR3 is TGTGCCAGCAGTCCGGGGGGGAGGGTGGCTGAAGCTTTCTTT. The J gene is TRBJ1-1, the V gene TRBV27, with D maybe TRBD1 (5 bases). Trimming stripped 5 bases from V and 6 bases from J, with 16 bases between. The CDR3 has 14 residues. Per the germline V gene, CDR1 is MNHEY and CDR2 is SMNVEV (reference sequence).

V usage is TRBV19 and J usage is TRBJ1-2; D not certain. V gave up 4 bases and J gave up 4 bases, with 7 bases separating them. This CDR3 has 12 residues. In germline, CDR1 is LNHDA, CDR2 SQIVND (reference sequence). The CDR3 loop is CASSSLSYGYTF. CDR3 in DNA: TGTGCCAGTAGTAGTTTGAGCTATGGCTACACCTTC.

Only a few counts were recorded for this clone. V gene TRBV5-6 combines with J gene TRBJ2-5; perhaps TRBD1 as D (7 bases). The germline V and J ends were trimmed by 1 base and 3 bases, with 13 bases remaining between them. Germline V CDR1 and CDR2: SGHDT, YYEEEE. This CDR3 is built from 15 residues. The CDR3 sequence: CASSLQGGWEETQYF. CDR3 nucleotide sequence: TGTGCCAGCAGCTTGCAGGGGGGATGGGAAGAGACCCAGTACTTC.

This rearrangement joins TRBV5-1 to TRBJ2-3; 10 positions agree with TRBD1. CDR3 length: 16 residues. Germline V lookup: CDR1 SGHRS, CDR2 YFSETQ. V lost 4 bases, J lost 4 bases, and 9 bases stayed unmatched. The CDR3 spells CASSAPGQGIPDTQYF. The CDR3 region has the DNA TGCGCCAGCAGCGCACCGGGACAGGGGATCCCAGATACGCAGTATTTT.

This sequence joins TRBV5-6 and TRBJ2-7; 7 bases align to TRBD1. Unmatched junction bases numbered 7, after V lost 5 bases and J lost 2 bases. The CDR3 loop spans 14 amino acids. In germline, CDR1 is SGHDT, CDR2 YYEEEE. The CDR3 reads CASRPAGGTYEQYF. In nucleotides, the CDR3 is TGTGCCAGCAGACCCGCAGGGGGTACCTACGAGCAGTACTTC.

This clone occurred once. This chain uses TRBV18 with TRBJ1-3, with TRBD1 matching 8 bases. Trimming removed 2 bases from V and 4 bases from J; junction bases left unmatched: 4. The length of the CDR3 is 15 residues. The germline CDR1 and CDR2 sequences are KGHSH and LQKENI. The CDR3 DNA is TGTGCCAGCTCACCAAGGGACAGGCCCGGAAACACCATATATTTT. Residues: CASSPRDRPGNTIYF. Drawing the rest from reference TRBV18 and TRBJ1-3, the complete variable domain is NAGVMQNPRHLVRRRGQEARLRCSPMKGHSHVYWYRQLPEEGLKFMVYLQKENIIDESGMPKERFSAEFPKEGPSILRIQQVVRGDSAAYFCASSPRDRPGNTIYFGEGSWLTVV.

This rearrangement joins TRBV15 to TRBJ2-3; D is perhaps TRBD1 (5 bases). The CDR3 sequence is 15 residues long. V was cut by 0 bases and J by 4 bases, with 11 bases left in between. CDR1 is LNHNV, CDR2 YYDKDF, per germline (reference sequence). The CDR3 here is CATSREGLQADTQYF. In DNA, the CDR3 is TGTGCCACCAGCAGAGAAGGGTTACAGGCAGATACGCAGTATTTT. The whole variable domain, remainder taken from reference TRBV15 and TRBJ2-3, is DAMVIQNPRYQVTQFGKPVTLSCSQTLNHNVMYWYQQKSSQAPKLLFHYYDKDFNNEADTPDNFQSRRPNTSFCFLDIRSPGLGDTAMYLCATSREGLQADTQYFGPGTRLTVL.

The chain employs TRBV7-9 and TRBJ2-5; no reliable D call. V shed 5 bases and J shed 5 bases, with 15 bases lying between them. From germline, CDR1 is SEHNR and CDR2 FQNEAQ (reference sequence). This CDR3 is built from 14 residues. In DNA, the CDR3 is TGTGCCAGCAGCCCTTCTATTTGGTCGGAGACCCAGTACTTC. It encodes CASSPSIWSETQYF.

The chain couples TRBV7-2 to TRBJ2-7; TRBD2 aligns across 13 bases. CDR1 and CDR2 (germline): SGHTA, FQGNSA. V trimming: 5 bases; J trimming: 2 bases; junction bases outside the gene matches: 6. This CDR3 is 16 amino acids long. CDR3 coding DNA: TGTGCCAGCAGCCCGCGGACTAGCGGGGGAACCTACGAGCAGTACTTC. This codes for CASSPRTSGGTYEQYF.

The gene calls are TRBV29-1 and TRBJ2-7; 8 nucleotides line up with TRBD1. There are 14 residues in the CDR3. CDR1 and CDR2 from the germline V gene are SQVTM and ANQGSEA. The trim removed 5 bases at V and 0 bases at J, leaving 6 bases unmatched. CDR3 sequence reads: CSVSGTGVSYEQYF. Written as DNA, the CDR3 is TGCAGCGTTTCCGGGACAGGAGTCTCCTACGAGCAGTACTTC.

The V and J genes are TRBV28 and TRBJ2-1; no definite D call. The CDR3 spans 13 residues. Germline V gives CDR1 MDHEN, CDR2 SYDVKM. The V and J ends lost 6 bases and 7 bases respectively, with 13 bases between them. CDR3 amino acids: CASRLRGENEQFF. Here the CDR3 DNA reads TGTGCCAGCAGACTTAGAGGCGAAAATGAGCAGTTCTTC. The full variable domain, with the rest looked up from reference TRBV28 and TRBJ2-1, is DVKVTQSSRYLVKRTGEKVFLECVQDMDHENMFWYRQDPGLGLRLIYFSYDVKMKEKGDIPEGYSVSREKKERFSLILESASTNQTSMYLCASRLRGENEQFFGPGTRLTVL.

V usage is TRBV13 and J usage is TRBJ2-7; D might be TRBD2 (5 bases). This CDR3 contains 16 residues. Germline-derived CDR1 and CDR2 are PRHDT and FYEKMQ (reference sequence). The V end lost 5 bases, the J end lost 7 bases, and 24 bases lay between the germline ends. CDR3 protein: CASSAGGASGSREQYF. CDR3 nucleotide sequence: TGTGCCAGCAGCGCCGGTGGAGCGAGCGGCAGTCGGGAGCAGTACTTC. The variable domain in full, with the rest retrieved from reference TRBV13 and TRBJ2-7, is AAGVIQSPRHLIKEKRETATLKCYPIPRHDTVYWYQQGPGQDPQFLISFYEKMQSDKGSIPDRFSAQQFSDYHSELNMSSLELGDSALYFCASSAGGASGSREQYFGPGTRLTVT.

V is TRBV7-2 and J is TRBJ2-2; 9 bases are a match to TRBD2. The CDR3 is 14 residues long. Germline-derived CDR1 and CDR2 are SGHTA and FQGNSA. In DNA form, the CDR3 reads TGTGCGAGCGCGCGGGGGGGTAATACCGGGGAGCTGTTTTTT. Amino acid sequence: CASARGGNTGELFF.

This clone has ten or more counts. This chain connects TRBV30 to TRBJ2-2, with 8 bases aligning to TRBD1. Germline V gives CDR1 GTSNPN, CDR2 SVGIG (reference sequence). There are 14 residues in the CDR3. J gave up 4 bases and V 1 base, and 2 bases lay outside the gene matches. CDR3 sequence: CAWSGTGRTGELFF. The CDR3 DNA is TGTGCCTGGAGTGGGACAGGGCGCACCGGGGAGCTGTTTTTT.

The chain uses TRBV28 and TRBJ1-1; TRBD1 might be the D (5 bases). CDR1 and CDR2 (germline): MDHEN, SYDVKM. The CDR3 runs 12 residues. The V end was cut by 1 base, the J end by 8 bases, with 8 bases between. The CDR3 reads CASSLLAGEAFF. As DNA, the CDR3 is TGTGCCAGCAGTTTATTGGCAGGGGAAGCTTTCTTT.

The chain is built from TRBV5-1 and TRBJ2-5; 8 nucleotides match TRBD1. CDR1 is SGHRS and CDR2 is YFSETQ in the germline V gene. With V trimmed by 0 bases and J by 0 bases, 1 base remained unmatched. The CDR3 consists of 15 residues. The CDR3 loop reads CASSLGQGHQETQYF. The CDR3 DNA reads TGCGCCAGCAGCTTGGGACAGGGGCACCAAGAGACCCAGTACTTC.

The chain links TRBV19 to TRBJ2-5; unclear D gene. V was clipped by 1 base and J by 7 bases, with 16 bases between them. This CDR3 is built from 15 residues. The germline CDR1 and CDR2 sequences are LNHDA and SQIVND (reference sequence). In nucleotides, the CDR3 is TGTGCCAGTAGTATAGGAGGCCAGAAAAAACCGACCCAGTACTTC. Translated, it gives CASSIGGQKKPTQYF.

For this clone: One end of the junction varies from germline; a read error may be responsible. Here the CDR3 DNA reads TGTGCTAGCAGCTTTTTACGGACAGGGAAGGTTTCGCAGTACTTC. It specifies CASSFLRTGKVSQYF. The chain links TRBV7-7 to TRBJ2-5, with 8 bases fitting TRBD1. Germline CDR1 is SSHAT and CDR2 is FNYEAQ (reference sequence). CDR3 size: 15 residues.

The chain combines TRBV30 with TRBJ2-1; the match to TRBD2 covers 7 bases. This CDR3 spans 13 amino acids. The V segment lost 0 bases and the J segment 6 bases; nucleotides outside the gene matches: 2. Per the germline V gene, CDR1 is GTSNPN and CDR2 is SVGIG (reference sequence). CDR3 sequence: CAWSVGGSNEQFF. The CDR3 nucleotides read TGTGCCTGGAGTGTCGGCGGGAGCAATGAGCAGTTCTTC.